The next 16 T cell receptor beta chains were all read from a single sample in a study of shared clonotypes between healthy human individuals. Data came from immunoSEQ multiplex PCR; TCRdb stores just in-frame clones and leaves some out. The sample carries 2 million to 2.5 million clones, 80% to 95% recorded once. What was sequenced was naive CD4+ T cells from PBMCs. The sample's subset: CD45RA+ positively selected. The receptors originated from a man aged 18 to 29 in good health. Some clones in this sample may be carry-over from other donors' samples.

V and J are TRBV9 and TRBJ2-2; 11 positions match TRBD2. Trimming at V came to 5 bases and at J to 4 bases, leaving 16 bases not matched to a gene. Germline assignment: CDR1 SGDLS and CDR2 YYNGEE. This CDR3 has 19 amino acids. The CDR3 protein is CASSKFGVAGGPATGELFF. The CDR3 DNA reads TGTGCCAGCAGTAAATTTGGGGTAGCGGGAGGGCCGGCCACCGGGGAGCTGTTTTTT.

The genes are TRBV15 and TRBJ2-5, with 9 bases lining up with TRBD2. CDR1 is LNHNV, CDR2 YYDKDF, per germline (reference sequence). The CDR3 is 15 residues long. Losses at the gene ends were 5 bases for V and 5 bases for J; bases not matched to a gene: 9. The CDR3, as DNA: TGTGCCACCAGCGGTAGCGGGAGAGGATGGGAGACCCAGTACTTC. Its translation is CATSGSGRGWETQYF.

The chain uses TRBV5-6 and TRBJ2-2; the D is unclear. CDR3 size: 16 residues. V lost 0 bases and J lost 2, with 11 bases in between. The germline V gene encodes CDR1 SGHDT and CDR2 YYEEEE. The chain's CDR3 is CASSLGIRINTGELFF. The CDR3 DNA reads as TGTGCCAGCAGCTTGGGCATCCGCATAAACACCGGGGAGCTGTTTTTT. The whole variable domain, remainder taken from reference TRBV5-6 and TRBJ2-2, is DAGVTQSPTHLIKTRGQQVTLRCSPKSGHDTVSWYQQALGQGPQFIFQYYEEEERQRGNFPDRFSGHQFPNYSSELNVNALLLGDSALYLCASSLGIRINTGELFFGEGSRLTVL.

This clone was counted a single time. CDR3 in DNA: TGTGCCAGCTCACCAGGGGTGCGGGAAGAGACCCAGTACTTC. Its translation: CASSPGVREETQYF. This chain connects TRBV18 to TRBJ2-5; D might be TRBD2 (5 bases). The CDR3 loop spans 14 amino acids. V lost 2 bases and J lost 3, with 10 bases in between. CDR1 and CDR2 from the germline V gene are KGHSH and LQKENI.

The chain couples TRBV5-1 to TRBJ2-7; TRBD1 matches at 8 bases. The CDR3 is 19 amino acids. Germline loops: CDR1 SGHRS, CDR2 YFSETQ. The V and J ends lost 4 bases and 3 bases, in that order; junction bases with no gene match: 21. CDR3 amino acids: CASSRGLSGGESWVYEQYF. The CDR3 DNA sequence: TGCGCCAGCAGCAGGGGCCTTTCAGGGGGCGAAAGTTGGGTCTACGAGCAGTACTTC.

V usage is TRBV6-1 and J usage is TRBJ2-7; 9 positions match TRBD1. Losses at the gene ends were 10 bases for V and 7 bases for J; bases not matched to a gene: 8. Germline CDR1 reads MNHNS; CDR2 reads SASEGT. The CDR3 sequence is 12 residues long. For the CDR3, the DNA is TGTGCCACCAAGGACAGGGGAGAGGAGCAGTACTTC. It is translated as CATKDRGEEQYF.

The chain is built from TRBV10-3 and TRBJ2-7; the D gene is possibly TRBD1 (6 bases). In germline, CDR1 is ENHRY, CDR2 SYGVKD. The ends were cut back, 1 base at V and 2 bases at J, with 12 bases in the middle. The CDR3 covers 15 residues. CDR3 protein: CAISEYRVTTYEQYF. Here the CDR3 DNA reads TGTGCCATCAGTGAGTACAGGGTAACAACCTACGAGCAGTACTTC.

The V and J genes are TRBV28 and TRBJ1-2; TRBD1 might be the D (5 bases). The CDR3 spans 15 residues. V lost 5 bases, J lost 3 bases, and 16 bases lay in between. CDR1 is MDHEN, CDR2 SYDVKM, per germline. CDR3 loop: CASSHYARGYYGYTF. Written as DNA, the CDR3 is TGTGCCAGCAGTCATTACGCCCGGGGGTACTATGGCTACACCTTC.

This clone was counted only a few times. The chain joins TRBV28 to TRBJ2-1, with 9 bases that match TRBD2. This CDR3 comprises 19 residues. The J segment lost 4 bases and the V segment lost 2 bases, leaving 15 bases of the junction unmatched. CDR1 MDHEN and CDR2 SYDVKM come from the germline V gene. This chain's CDR3 is CASSLPHEVAGDTYNEQFF. DNA of the CDR3: TGTGCCAGCAGTTTACCCCATGAGGTAGCGGGAGACACTTACAATGAGCAGTTCTTC.

The chain couples TRBV19 to TRBJ2-3; 9 positions match TRBD2. CDR3 length equals 14 residues. V shed 7 bases and J 6 bases; nucleotides not matched to a gene: 8. Germline lookup yields CDR1 LNHDA and CDR2 SQIVND (reference sequence). The CDR3 nucleotides are TGTGCCAGTAATGCAGGGACTAGCAGGGATACGCAGTATTTT. It codes for CASNAGTSRDTQYF.

In DNA, the CDR3 is TGTGCCAGCTCACCACTCGGGACAGGGTCCAGCACAGATACGCAGTATTTT. Translation gives CASSPLGTGSSTDTQYF. This sequence joins TRBV18 and TRBJ2-3; TRBD1 matches at 9 bases. The V gene's germline CDR1 is KGHSH and CDR2 LQKENI. Trimming cost V 1 base and J 0 bases; bases outside gene matches: 5. This CDR3 spans 17 amino acids.

The chain uses TRBV11-2 and TRBJ2-7, with D perhaps matching TRBD2 (6 bases). CDR1 and CDR2 (germline): SGHAT, FQNNGV. V lost 1 base, J lost 3 bases, and 13 bases lay in between. This CDR3 has 15 residues. The DNA for the CDR3 is TGTGCCAGCAGCTTAGGCCGCGGGGTCCTCTACGAGCAGTACTTC. Protein: CASSLGRGVLYEQYF. Full variable domain (outside the CDR3, taken from reference TRBV11-2 and TRBJ2-7): EAGVAQSPRYKIIEKRQSVAFWCNPISGHATLYWYQQILGQGPKLLIQFQNNGVVDDSQLPKDRFSAERLKGVDSTLKIQPAKLEDSAVYLCASSLGRGVLYEQYFGPGTRLTVT.

V and J are TRBV11-1 and TRBJ2-2, with D perhaps assigned TRBD1 or TRBD2 (5 bases each). The V end was cut by 6 bases, the J end by 5 bases, with 19 bases between. Germline V gives CDR1 SGHAT, CDR2 FQDESV (reference sequence). CDR3 size: 16 residues. This CDR3 is CASRHGRGSLTGELFF. CDR3 bases: TGTGCCAGCAGACATGGCCGGGGCAGCTTGACCGGGGAGCTGTTTTTT.

This clone was seen a single time. The J gene is TRBJ1-1, the V gene TRBV9; D remains ambiguous. The V end lost 4 bases, the J end lost 0 bases, and 13 bases lay between the germline ends. The CDR3 runs to 15 residues. Germline CDR1 reads SGDLS; CDR2 reads YYNGEE. CDR3 nucleotides: TGTGCCAGCAGCAAAAAACCCGAGTTGAACACTGAAGCTTTCTTT. It translates to CASSKKPELNTEAFF.

Comments on this clone: Other DNA sequences of this sample code for an identical CDR3. The rearrangement joins TRBV29-1 to TRBJ1-5, with TRBD1 matching 10 bases. The germline V gene encodes CDR1 SQVTM and CDR2 ANQGSEA. The junction had 6 bases not matched to a gene; V was cut back by 6 bases and J by 7 bases. This CDR3 contains 13 residues. The CDR3 nucleotides read TGCAGCGTCGGGGGGACAGGGGACCAGCCCCAGCATTTT. Translating gives CSVGGTGDQPQHF.

V and J are TRBV5-1 and TRBJ2-5, with 9 bases fitting TRBD1. The CDR3 sequence is 16 residues long. Germline V gives CDR1 SGHRS, CDR2 YFSETQ. With V trimmed by 1 base and J by 5 bases, 9 bases remained unmatched. The CDR3 region has the DNA TGCGCCAGCAGCTTGCCGGGACAGGGCCTTGTGGAGACCCAGTACTTC. Amino acids: CASSLPGQGLVETQYF.